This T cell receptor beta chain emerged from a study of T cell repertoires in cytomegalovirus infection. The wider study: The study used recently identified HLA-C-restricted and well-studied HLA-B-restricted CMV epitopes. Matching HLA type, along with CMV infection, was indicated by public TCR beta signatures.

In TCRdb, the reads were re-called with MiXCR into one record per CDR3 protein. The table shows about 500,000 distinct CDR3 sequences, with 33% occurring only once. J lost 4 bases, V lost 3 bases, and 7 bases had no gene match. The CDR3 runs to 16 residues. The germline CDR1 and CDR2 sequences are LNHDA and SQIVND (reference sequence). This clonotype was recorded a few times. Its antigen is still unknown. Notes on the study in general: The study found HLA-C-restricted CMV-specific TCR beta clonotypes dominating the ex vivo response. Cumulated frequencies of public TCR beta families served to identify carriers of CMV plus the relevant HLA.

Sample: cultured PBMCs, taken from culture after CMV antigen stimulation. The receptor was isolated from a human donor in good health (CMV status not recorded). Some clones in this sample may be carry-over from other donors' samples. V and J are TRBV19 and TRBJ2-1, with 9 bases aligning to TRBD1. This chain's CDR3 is CASSISGTGRYNEQFF. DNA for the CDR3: TGTGCCAGTAGTATCTCCGGGACAGGGAGATACAATGAGCAGTTCTTC.